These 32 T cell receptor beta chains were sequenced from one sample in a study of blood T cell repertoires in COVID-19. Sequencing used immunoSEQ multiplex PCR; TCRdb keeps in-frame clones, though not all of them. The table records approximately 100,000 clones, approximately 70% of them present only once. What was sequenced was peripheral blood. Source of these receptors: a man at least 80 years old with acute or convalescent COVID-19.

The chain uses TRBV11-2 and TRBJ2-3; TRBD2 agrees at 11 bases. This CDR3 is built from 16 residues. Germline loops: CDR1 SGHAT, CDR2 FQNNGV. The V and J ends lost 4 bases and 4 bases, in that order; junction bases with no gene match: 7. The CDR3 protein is CASSSTSGRGADTQYF. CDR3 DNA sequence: TGTGCCAGCAGCTCCACTAGCGGGAGAGGTGCAGATACGCAGTATTTT.

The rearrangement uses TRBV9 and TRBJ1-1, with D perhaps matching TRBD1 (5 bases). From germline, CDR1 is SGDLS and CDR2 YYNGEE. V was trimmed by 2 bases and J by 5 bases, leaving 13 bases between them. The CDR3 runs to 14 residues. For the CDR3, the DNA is TGTGCCAGCAGCGTTAACCAGGGCTGGACTGAAGCTTTCTTT. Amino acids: CASSVNQGWTEAFF.

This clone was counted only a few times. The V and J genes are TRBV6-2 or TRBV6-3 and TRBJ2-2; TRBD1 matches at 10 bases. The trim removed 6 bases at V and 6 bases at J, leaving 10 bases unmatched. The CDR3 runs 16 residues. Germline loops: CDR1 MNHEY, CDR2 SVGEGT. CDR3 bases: TGTGCCAGCAGCCGAGATACCGGGACAGGGGCCGGGGAGCTGTTTTTT. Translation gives CASSRDTGTGAGELFF.

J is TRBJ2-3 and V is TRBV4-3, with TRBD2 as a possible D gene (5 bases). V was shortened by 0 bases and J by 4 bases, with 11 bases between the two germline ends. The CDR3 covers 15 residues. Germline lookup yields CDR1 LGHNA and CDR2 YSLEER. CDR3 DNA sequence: TGCGCCAGCAGCCAAGATCTTACTAGATCAGATACGCAGTATTTT. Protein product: CASSQDLTRSDTQYF.

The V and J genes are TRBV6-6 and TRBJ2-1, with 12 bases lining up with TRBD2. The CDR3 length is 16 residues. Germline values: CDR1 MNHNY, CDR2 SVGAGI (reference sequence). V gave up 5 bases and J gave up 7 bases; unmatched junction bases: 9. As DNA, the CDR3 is TGTGCCAGCAGTCGACTAGCGGGAGTGGCGGGGAATGAGCAGTTCTTC. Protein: CASSRLAGVAGNEQFF.

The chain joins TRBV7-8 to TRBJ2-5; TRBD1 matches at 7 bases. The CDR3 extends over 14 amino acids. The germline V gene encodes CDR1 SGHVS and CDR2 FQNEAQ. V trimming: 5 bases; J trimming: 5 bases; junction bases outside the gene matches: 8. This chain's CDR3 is CASSPRQGSETQYF. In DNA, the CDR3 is TGTGCCAGCAGCCCACGACAGGGTTCCGAGACCCAGTACTTC.

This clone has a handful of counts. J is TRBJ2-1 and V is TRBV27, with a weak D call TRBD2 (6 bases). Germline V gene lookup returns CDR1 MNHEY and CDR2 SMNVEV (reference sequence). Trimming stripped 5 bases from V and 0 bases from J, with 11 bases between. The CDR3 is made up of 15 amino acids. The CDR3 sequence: CASSQDGSSYNEQFF. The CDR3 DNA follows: TGTGCCAGCAGTCAGGACGGGAGCTCCTACAATGAGCAGTTCTTC.

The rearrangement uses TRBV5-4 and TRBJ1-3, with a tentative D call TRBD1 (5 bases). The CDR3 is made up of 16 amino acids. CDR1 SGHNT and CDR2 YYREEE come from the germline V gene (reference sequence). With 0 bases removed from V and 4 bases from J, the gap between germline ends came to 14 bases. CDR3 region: CASSLDGGRSGNTIYF. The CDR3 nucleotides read TGTGCCAGCAGCTTGGACGGGGGGAGATCAGGAAACACCATATATTTT.

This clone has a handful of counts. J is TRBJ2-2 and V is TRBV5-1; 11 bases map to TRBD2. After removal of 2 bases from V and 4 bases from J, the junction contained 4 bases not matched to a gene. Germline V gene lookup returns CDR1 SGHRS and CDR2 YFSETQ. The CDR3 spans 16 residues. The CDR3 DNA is TGCGCCAGCAGCTTTACTAGCGGGAGCGGCACCGGGGAGCTGTTTTTT. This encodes CASSFTSGSGTGELFF.

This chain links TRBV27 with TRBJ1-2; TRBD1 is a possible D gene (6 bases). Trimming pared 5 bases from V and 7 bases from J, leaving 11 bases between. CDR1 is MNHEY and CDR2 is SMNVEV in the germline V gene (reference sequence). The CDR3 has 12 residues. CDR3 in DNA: TGTGCCAGCAGTACAGGGTCTGGTGGCTACACCTTC. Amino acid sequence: CASSTGSGGYTF.

The CDR3 protein is CASSSSGVSYNSPLHF. CDR3 bases: TGTGCCAGCAGCTCATCAGGGGTTTCCTATAATTCACCCCTCCACTTT. The chain uses TRBV5-6 and TRBJ1-6, with D maybe TRBD1 (6 bases). CDR1 and CDR2 from the germline V gene are SGHDT and YYEEEE. V gave up 3 bases and J gave up 1 base, with 11 bases separating them. This CDR3 has 16 amino acids.

The CDR3 reads CASEGLAVYNEQFF. The CDR3 DNA is TGTGCCAGCGAGGGACTAGCTGTTTACAATGAGCAGTTCTTC. The chain has TRBV28 and TRBJ2-1; 9 nucleotides align to TRBD2. CDR3 length equals 14 residues. Germline V gene data show CDR1 as MDHEN and CDR2 as SYDVKM. The V gene end was trimmed by 8 bases and the J gene end by 4 bases; junction bases not matched to a gene: 6.

The chain's CDR3 is CASSLFTGGYTDTQYF. In DNA, the CDR3 is TGTGCCAGCAGTTTATTCACAGGGGGGTACACAGATACGCAGTATTTT. The gene calls are TRBV28 and TRBJ2-3, with 8 bases aligning to TRBD1. The length of the CDR3 is 16 residues. V shed 1 base, J shed 2 bases, and the junction held 5 bases outside the gene matches. CDR1 MDHEN and CDR2 SYDVKM come from the germline V gene.

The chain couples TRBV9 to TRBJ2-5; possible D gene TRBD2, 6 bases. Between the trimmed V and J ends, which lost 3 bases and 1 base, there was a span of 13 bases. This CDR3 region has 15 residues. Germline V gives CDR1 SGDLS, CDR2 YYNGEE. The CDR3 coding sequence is TGTGCCAGCAGCGCCCGGGGGTACCCCCAAGAGACCCAGTACTTC. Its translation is CASSARGYPQETQYF. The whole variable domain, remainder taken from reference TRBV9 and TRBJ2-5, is DSGVTQTPKHLITATGQRVTLRCSPRSGDLSVYWYQQSLDQGLQFLIQYYNGEERAKGNILERFSAQQFPDLHSELNLSSLELGDSALYFCASSARGYPQETQYFGPGTRLLVL.

Written as DNA, the CDR3 is TGTGCCAGCAACCGGCGGCAGGGGTTTATCCACGAGCAGTACTTC. It yields the protein CASNRRQGFIHEQYF. This chain joins TRBV5-6 and TRBJ2-7, with D possibly being TRBD1 (6 bases). In germline, CDR1 is SGHDT, CDR2 YYEEEE. V lost 6 bases to trimming and J lost 5 bases, with 21 bases between them. This CDR3 is built from 15 residues.

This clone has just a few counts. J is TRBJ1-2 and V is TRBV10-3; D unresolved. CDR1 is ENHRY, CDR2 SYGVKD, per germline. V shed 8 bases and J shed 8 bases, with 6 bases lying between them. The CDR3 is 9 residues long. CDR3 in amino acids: CAIGEGYTF. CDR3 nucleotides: TGTGCCATCGGGGAGGGCTACACCTTC.

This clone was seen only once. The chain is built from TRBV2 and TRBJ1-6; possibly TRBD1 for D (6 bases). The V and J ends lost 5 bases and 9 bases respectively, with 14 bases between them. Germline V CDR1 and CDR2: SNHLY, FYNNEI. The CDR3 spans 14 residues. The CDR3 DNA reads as TGTGCCAGCAGTACACAGGGTAAAGGTTCACCCCTCCACTTT. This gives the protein CASSTQGKGSPLHF.

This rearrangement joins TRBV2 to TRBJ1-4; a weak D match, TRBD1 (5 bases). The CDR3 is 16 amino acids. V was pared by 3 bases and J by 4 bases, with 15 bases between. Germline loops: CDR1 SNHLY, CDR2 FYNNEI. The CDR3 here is CASSEGPRQLNEKLFF. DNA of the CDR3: TGTGCCAGCAGTGAGGGCCCCCGACAGCTTAATGAAAAACTGTTTTTT.

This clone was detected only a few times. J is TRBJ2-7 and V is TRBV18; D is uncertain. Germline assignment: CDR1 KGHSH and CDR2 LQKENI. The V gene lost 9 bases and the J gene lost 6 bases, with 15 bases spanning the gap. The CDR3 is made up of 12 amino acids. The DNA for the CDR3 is TGTGCCAGTAGCTCTTCCGGCGTCGAGCAGTACTTC. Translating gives CASSSSGVEQYF.

Here the CDR3 reads CASSPRWEMKGLEQYF. CDR3 nucleotides: TGTGCCAGCTCACCACGATGGGAAATGAAGGGGCTCGAGCAGTACTTC. The V gene is TRBV18, the J gene TRBJ2-7, with D tentatively TRBD1 (5 bases). This CDR3 spans 16 amino acids. The V gene's germline CDR1 is KGHSH and CDR2 LQKENI. V lost 1 base and J 6 bases, leaving 19 bases between the germline ends.

For the CDR3, the DNA is TGTGCCAGCAGCCCCCCGACAACTGACACAGATACGCAGTATTTT. Translation gives CASSPPTTDTDTQYF. V usage is TRBV7-9 and J usage is TRBJ2-3; unclear D gene. The CDR3 runs 15 residues. The V gene's germline CDR1 is SEHNR and CDR2 FQNEAQ (reference sequence). The V gene lost 5 bases and the J gene lost 2 bases, with 14 bases spanning the gap.

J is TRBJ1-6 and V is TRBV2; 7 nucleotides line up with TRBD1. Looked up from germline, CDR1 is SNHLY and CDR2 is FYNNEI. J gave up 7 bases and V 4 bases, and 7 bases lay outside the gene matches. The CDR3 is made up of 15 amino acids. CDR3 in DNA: TGTGCCAGCAGTGTCAGGACAGGTCCCAATTCACCCCTCCACTTT. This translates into CASSVRTGPNSPLHF.

The CDR3 DNA is TGTGCCAGCAGTTACCGGACTAGCGGGAGGGAAAAAGGAAACAATGAGCAGTTCTTC. Translating it yields CASSYRTSGREKGNNEQFF. The chain employs TRBV6-2 or TRBV6-3 and TRBJ2-1; 15 nucleotides match TRBD2. The CDR3 runs to 19 residues. Germline lookup yields CDR1 MNHEY and CDR2 SVGEGT. Unmatched junction bases numbered 10, after V lost 2 bases and J lost 5 bases.

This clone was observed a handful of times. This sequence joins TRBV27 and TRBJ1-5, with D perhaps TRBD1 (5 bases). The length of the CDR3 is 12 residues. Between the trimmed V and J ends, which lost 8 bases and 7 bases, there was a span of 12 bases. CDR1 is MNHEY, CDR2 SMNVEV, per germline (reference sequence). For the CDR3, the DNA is TGTGCCAGCGGGAGGGGTGGGCAGCCCCAGCATTTT. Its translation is CASGRGGQPQHF.

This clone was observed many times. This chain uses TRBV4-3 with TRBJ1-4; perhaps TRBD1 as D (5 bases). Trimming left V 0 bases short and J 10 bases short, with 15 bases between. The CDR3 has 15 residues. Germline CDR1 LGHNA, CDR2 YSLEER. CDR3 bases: TGCGCCAGCAGCCAAGAAGGGGAGGGGTGGGGAAAACTGTTTTTT. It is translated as CASSQEGEGWGKLFF.

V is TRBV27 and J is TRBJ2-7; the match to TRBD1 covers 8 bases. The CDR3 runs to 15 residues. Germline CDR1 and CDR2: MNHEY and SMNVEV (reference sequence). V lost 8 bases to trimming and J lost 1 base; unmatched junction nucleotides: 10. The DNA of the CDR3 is TGTGCCAGCGGAACCTGGACAGGGACTTCCTACGAGCAGTACTTC. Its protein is CASGTWTGTSYEQYF.

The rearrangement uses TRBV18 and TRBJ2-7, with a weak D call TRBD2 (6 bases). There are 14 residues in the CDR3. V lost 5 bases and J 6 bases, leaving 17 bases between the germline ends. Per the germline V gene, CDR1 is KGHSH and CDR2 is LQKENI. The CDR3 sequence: CASSIWREEGEQYF. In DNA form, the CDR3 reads TGTGCCAGCTCAATCTGGAGGGAGGAAGGCGAGCAGTACTTC. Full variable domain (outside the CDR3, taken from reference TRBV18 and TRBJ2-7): NAGVMQNPRHLVRRRGQEARLRCSPMKGHSHVYWYRQLPEEGLKFMVYLQKENIIDESGMPKERFSAEFPKEGPSILRIQQVVRGDSAAYFCASSIWREEGEQYFGPGTRLTVT.

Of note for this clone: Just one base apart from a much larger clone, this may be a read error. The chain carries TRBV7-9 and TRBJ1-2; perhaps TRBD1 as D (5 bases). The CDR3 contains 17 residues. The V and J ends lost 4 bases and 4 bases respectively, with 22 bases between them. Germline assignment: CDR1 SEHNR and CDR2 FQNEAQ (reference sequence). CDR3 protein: CASSSSGARRATYGYTF. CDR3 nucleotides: TGTGCCAGCAGCTCAAGTGGGGCCCGGAGGGCCACCTATGGCTACACCTTC. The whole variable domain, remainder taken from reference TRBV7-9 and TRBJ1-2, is DTGVSQNPRHKITKRGQNVTFRCDPISEHNRLYWYRQTLGQGPEFLTYFQNEAQLEKSRLLSDRFSAERPKGSFSTLEIQRTEQGDSAMYLCASSSSGARRATYGYTFGSGTRLTVV.

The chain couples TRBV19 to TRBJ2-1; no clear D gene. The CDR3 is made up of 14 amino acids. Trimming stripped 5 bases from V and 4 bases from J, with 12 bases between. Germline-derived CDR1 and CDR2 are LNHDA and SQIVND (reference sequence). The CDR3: CASSSGSAYNEQFF. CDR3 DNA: TGTGCCAGTAGTTCAGGCTCTGCATACAATGAGCAGTTCTTC.

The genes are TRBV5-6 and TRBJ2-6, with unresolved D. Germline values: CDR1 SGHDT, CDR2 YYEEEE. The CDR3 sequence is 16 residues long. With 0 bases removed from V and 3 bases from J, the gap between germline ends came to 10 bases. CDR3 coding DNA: TGTGCCAGCAGCTTGGGAGTCGGTATTGGGGCCAACGTCCTGACTTTC. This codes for CASSLGVGIGANVLTF.

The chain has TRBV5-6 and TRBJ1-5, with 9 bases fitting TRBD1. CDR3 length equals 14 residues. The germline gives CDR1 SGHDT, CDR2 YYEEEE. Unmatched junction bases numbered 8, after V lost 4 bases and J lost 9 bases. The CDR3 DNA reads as TGTGCCAGCAGCGCCCGGGACAGGGTTTGGCCCCAGCATTTT. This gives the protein CASSARDRVWPQHF.

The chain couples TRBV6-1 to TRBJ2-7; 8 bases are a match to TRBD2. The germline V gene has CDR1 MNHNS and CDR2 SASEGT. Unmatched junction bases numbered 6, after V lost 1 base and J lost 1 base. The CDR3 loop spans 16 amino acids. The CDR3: CASSEGAGDPSYEQYF. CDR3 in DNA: TGTGCCAGCAGTGAAGGAGCGGGGGACCCTTCCTACGAGCAGTACTTC.